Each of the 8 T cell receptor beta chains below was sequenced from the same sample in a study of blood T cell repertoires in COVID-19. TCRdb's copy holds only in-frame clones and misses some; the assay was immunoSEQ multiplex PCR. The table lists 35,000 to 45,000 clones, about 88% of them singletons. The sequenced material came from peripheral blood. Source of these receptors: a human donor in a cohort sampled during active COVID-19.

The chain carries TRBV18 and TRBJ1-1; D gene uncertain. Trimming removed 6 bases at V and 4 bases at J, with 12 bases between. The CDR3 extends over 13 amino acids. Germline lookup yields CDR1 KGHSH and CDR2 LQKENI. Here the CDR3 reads CASSPTVGTEAFF. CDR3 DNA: TGTGCCAGCTCGCCCACAGTGGGCACTGAAGCTTTCTTT.

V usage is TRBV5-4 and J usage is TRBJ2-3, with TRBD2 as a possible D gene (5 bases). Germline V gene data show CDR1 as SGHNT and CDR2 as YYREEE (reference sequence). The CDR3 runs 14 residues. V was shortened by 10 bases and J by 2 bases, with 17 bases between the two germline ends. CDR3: CADPEDLHTDTQYF. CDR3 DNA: TGTGCCGACCCGGAGGACCTACACACAGATACGCAGTATTTT. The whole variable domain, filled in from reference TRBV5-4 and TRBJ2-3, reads ETGVTQSPTHLIKTRGQQVTLRCSSQSGHNTVSWYQQALGQGPQFIFQYYREEENGRGNFPPRFSGLQFPNYSSELNVNALELDDSALYLCADPEDLHTDTQYFGPGTRLTVL.

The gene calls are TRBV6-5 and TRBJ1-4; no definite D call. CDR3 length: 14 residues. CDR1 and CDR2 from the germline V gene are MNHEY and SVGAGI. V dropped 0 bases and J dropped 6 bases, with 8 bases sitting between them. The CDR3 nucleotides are TGTGCCAGCAGTTACTCTCTATCTGATGAAAAACTGTTTTTT. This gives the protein CASSYSLSDEKLFF.

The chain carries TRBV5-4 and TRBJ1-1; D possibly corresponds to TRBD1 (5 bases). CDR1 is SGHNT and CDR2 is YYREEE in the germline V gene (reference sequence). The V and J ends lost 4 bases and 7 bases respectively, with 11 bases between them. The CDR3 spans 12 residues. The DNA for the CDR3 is TGTGCCAGCAGCCCTGGAGGGGATGAAGCTTTCTTT. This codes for CASSPGGDEAFF.

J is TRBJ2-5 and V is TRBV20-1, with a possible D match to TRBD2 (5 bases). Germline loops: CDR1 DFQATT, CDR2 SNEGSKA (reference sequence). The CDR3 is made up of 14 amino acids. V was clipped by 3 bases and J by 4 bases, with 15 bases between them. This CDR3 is CSASSLRGRETQYF. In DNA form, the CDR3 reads TGCAGTGCTAGTAGCCTGCGAGGGCGAGAGACCCAGTACTTC.

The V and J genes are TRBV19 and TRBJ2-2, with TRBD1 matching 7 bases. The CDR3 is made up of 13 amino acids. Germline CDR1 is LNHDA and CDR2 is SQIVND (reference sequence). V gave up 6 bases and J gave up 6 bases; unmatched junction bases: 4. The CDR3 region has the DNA TGTGCCAGTAGGAGGGGGCTGGCCGGGGAGCTGTTTTTT. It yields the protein CASRRGLAGELFF.

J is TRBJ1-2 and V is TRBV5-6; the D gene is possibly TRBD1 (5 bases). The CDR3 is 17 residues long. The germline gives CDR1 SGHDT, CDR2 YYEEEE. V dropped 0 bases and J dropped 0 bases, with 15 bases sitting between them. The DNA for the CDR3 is TGTGCCAGCAGCTTGGAGGGGTCAGGTGTACCTAACTATGGCTACACCTTC. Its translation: CASSLEGSGVPNYGYTF.

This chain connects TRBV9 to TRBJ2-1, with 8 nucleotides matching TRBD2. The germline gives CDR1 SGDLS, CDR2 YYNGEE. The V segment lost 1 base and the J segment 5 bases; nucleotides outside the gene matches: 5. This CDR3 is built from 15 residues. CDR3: CASSVFGGENNEQFF. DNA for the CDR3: TGTGCCAGCAGCGTATTCGGGGGGGAAAACAATGAGCAGTTCTTC.